This is a list of T cell receptor beta chains from one sample in a study of human T cells and chemical hapten exposure. TCRdb re-derived calls from the RACE reads in MiXCR, one entry per CDR3 protein. The table includes fewer than 300,000 distinct CDR3 sequences, 7.5% to 8% detected once. Source: whole blood, taken in connection with sensitization to the hapten diphenylcyclopropenone (DPC). Every receptor here comes from a young man with alopecia areata. Some clones in this sample may be carry-over from other donors' samples. Each CDR3 is given without its conserved first and last residue. The order of the fields is J gene, CDR3 length, V gene, CDR3 protein.

TRBJ1-2,11,TRBV27,ASHSGGLYGYT
TRBJ1-5,11,TRBV2,ASTSSLDQPQH
TRBJ2-3,12,TRBV4-1,ASSQEALTDTQY
TRBJ2-3,15,TRBV3-1,ASSQVTGVQYTDTQY
TRBJ1-5,12,TRBV24-1,ATSDAGGNQPQH
TRBJ2-6,14,TRBV9,ASSVAPNSGANVLT
TRBJ2-3,12,TRBV27,ASSWTGGTDTQY
TRBJ2-2,13,TRBV11-1,ASSWSGVNTGELF
TRBJ2-3,13,TRBV4-1,ASSHPGTAMGTQY
TRBJ2-1,10,TRBV14,ASSQNINEQF
TRBJ1-5,10,TRBV10-3,AISENNQPQH
TRBJ2-7,12,TRBV20-1,SASGRVETYEQY
TRBJ2-5,14,TRBV7-2,ASSLGPRGAQETQY
TRBJ2-7,11,TRBV6-1,ASIGEVYYEQY
TRBJ1-4,14,TRBV12-3/TRBV12-4,ASSLAGWGTNEKLF
TRBJ1-5,16,TRBV7-9,ASSPPPDQLYSNQPQH
TRBJ1-1,14,TRBV5-1,ASSLGLNGENTEAF
TRBJ1-2,11,TRBV27,ASSHGTESGYT
TRBJ2-3,10,TRBV7-8,AILRGADTQY
TRBJ2-1,13,TRBV4-1,ASSPAGQVYNEQF
TRBJ2-3,14,TRBV4-3,ASSHQDRANTDTQY